This T cell receptor (beta chain) was recovered during a study of T cell repertoires in cytomegalovirus infection. On the study more broadly: CMV infection plus the matching HLA type was flagged by public TCR beta signatures. Study-wide findings and caveats: Carriers of CMV and the relevant HLA type were discriminated by public TCR beta frequency. In two of eight donors, the top clonotype was HLA-C-restricted CMV-specific.

This clonotype occurred many times. Antigen specificity is unknown. MiXCR, run by TCRdb on the reads, gives a single entry per CDR3 protein. The data hold roughly 600,000 distinct CDR3 sequences, with roughly 24% observed a single time. Germline lookup yields CDR1 SGHTA and CDR2 FQGNSA. This CDR3 comprises 14 residues. The ends were cut back, 3 bases at V and 4 bases at J, with 10 bases in the middle. V is TRBV7-2 and J is TRBJ2-1; D is ambiguous. The receptor comes from a human donor in good health (CMV status not recorded). Some clones in this sample may be carry-over from other donors' samples. Sequencing was done on a sample of CD8+ T cells from PBMCs. CDR3 DNA sequence: TGTGCCAGCAGCTTGATAACTAAATACAATGAGCAGTTCTTC. Its translation is CASSLITKYNEQFF.